This TCR beta chain comes out of a study of naive and memory T cell subsets. Study observations and caveats: Diversity fell and Gini index rose from naive through CM, EM, EMRA.

Turning to this clonotype: Antigen specificity is unknown.

Two oligonucleotides, mixed equimolar, formed the beta constant-region primer covering TRBC1 and TRBC2. One entry per CDR3 protein results from TCRdb running MiXCR on the UMI-ligation and nested PCR reads. The sample has 130,000 to 150,000 distinct CDR3 sequences; over 15% are singletons. V lost 0 bases and J lost 0, with 10 bases in between. CDR3 size: 16 residues. Looked up from germline, CDR1 is SGHTA and CDR2 is FQGNSA. This chain links TRBV7-2 with TRBJ2-3, with D uncertain. This clonotype was obtained from a human donor in good health. The sequencing input was naive CD4+ T cells from blood. This CDR3 reads CASSLAPTTSTDTQYF. The CDR3 coding sequence is TGTGCCAGCAGCTTAGCGCCTACTACTAGCACAGATACGCAGTATTTT.